Below are 26 T cell receptor beta chains sequenced from a single sample in a study of blood T cell dynamics during melanoma immunotherapy. The time point here: week 3, after first cycle of checkpoint inhibitor. Using immunoSEQ multiplex PCR, the repertoire was profiled, and TCRdb retains in-frame clones only, with some absent. The sample shows 10,000 to 12,000 clones, more than 70% of them seen only once. The starting material was blood, obtained from a patient treated with checkpoint blockade. Receptors were obtained from a human donor with melanoma.

As DNA, the CDR3 is TGTGCCAGCAGCTTAGGGAGGGGACAGAGCTCCTACAATGAGCAGTTCTTC. It is translated as CASSLGRGQSSYNEQFF. The chain carries TRBV7-2 and TRBJ2-1; D is perhaps TRBD1 (7 bases). Looked up from germline, CDR1 is SGHTA and CDR2 is FQGNSA. This CDR3 is 17 amino acids long. V lost 1 base to trimming and J lost 0 bases, with 13 bases between them.

The rearrangement uses TRBV7-2 and TRBJ2-1; 10 positions match TRBD1. Germline-derived CDR1 and CDR2 are SGHTA and FQGNSA. The V and J ends lost 7 bases and 4 bases, in that order; junction bases with no gene match: 7. The CDR3 runs to 15 residues. The CDR3 bases are TGTGCCAGCACCCGACCGGGACAGGGGTACAATGAGCAGTTCTTC. Translating gives CASTRPGQGYNEQFF.

This chain links TRBV7-9 with TRBJ2-5; D is unresolved. V dropped 3 bases and J dropped 3 bases, with 8 bases sitting between them. There are 13 residues in the CDR3. Germline lookup yields CDR1 SEHNR and CDR2 FQNEAQ (reference sequence). Written as DNA, the CDR3 is TGTGCCAGCAGCTTTAATCCCGAAGAGACCCAGTACTTC. Its translation is CASSFNPEETQYF.

This clone turned up a few times. This rearrangement joins TRBV19 to TRBJ1-2; 9 nucleotides align to TRBD1. From germline, CDR1 is LNHDA and CDR2 SQIVND (reference sequence). The V gene end was trimmed by 6 bases and the J gene end by 4 bases; junction bases not matched to a gene: 9. The CDR3 sequence is 15 residues long. CDR3 amino acids: CASSPSRDRAYGYTF. As DNA, the CDR3 is TGTGCCAGTAGCCCAAGCCGGGACAGGGCCTATGGCTACACCTTC.

The chain uses TRBV7-9 and TRBJ1-1; 7 bases align to TRBD1. The ends lost 5 bases at V and 6 bases at J; junction bases unmatched: 12. The germline V gene has CDR1 SEHNR and CDR2 FQNEAQ (reference sequence). The CDR3 runs 15 residues. DNA of the CDR3: TGTGCCAGCAGCCCGCCGGGACAGAATAGACCTGAAGCTTTCTTT. This translates into CASSPPGQNRPEAFF.

The table lists this clone with a few counts. The chain joins TRBV7-9 to TRBJ1-1, with 7 bases that match TRBD1. Germline V gene sequence: CDR1 SEHNR, CDR2 FQNEAQ (reference sequence). Unmatched junction bases numbered 5, after V lost 6 bases and J lost 1 base. This CDR3 is 14 amino acids long. CDR3: CASSLTGRNTEAFF. The CDR3 DNA follows: TGTGCCAGCAGTCTGACAGGGAGGAACACTGAAGCTTTCTTT.

The rearrangement uses TRBV11-2 and TRBJ1-2; tentatively, D is TRBD1 (6 bases). Looked up from germline, CDR1 is SGHAT and CDR2 is FQNNGV. CDR3 length: 12 residues. V dropped 3 bases and J dropped 8 bases, with 10 bases sitting between them. CDR3 nucleotide sequence: TGTGCCAGCAGCTTCAGGGGTCAGGGCTACACCTTC. It encodes CASSFRGQGYTF.

The rearrangement uses TRBV7-2 and TRBJ2-2; D perhaps matches TRBD2 (6 bases). The CDR3 has 13 amino acids. Germline lookup yields CDR1 SGHTA and CDR2 FQGNSA. With 7 bases removed from V and 5 bases from J, the gap between germline ends came to 11 bases. DNA for the CDR3: TGTGCCAGCACCCCCGGGGGTACCGGGGAGCTGTTTTTT. It codes for CASTPGGTGELFF.

The chain joins TRBV2 to TRBJ1-1; 8 positions agree with TRBD1. The germline CDR1 and CDR2 sequences are SNHLY and FYNNEI. The V and J ends lost 5 bases and 9 bases, in that order; junction bases with no gene match: 14. The CDR3 spans 15 residues. DNA of the CDR3: TGTGCCAGCAGTACTCCCGGACAGGGCTCCGCGCAAGCTTTCTTT. Its translation: CASSTPGQGSAQAFF.

The rearrangement links TRBV28 to TRBJ2-1; 8 bases agree with TRBD1. In germline, CDR1 is MDHEN, CDR2 SYDVKM. Losses at the gene ends were 3 bases for V and 12 bases for J; bases not matched to a gene: 13. There are 15 residues in the CDR3. CDR3 in DNA: TGTGCCAGCAGTTTTGGAGACAGGGGATTTCTTGGGCAGTTCTTC. Translating it yields CASSFGDRGFLGQFF.

This rearrangement joins TRBV28 to TRBJ1-4, with TRBD1 matching over 8 bases. Germline V gene lookup returns CDR1 MDHEN and CDR2 SYDVKM. This CDR3 is 15 amino acids long. Germline trimming cut 6 bases from V and 7 bases from J; bases unmatched to any gene: 10. The CDR3 DNA reads as TGTGCCAGCAGACATTCCGACAGGGGAGCTGAAAAACTGTTTTTT. It codes for CASRHSDRGAEKLFF.

This rearrangement joins TRBV27 to TRBJ2-7; D perhaps matches TRBD2 (6 bases). This CDR3 contains 15 residues. In germline, CDR1 is MNHEY, CDR2 SMNVEV (reference sequence). With 5 bases removed from V and 3 bases from J, the gap between germline ends came to 17 bases. CDR3 sequence reads: CASSPGLAPGYEQYF. The CDR3 nucleotides are TGTGCCAGCAGTCCGGGACTGGCCCCAGGCTACGAGCAGTACTTC.

The chain carries TRBV9 and TRBJ2-5; D could derive from TRBD1 or TRBD2 (5 bases each). The V end was cut by 0 bases, the J end by 5 bases, with 17 bases between. CDR1 is SGDLS, CDR2 YYNGEE, per germline. The CDR3 is made up of 16 amino acids. The CDR3 reads CASSVDPLSWDETQYF. CDR3 bases: TGTGCCAGCAGCGTAGATCCCTTGAGTTGGGACGAGACCCAGTACTTC.

The chain has TRBV7-3 and TRBJ1-2, with 7 nucleotides matching TRBD1. Germline lookup yields CDR1 SGHTA and CDR2 FQGTGA. The junction had 9 bases not matched to a gene; V was cut back by 5 bases and J by 3 bases. This CDR3 has 15 amino acids. CDR3: CASSPQDRRDYGYTF. In DNA, the CDR3 is TGTGCCAGCAGCCCCCAGGACAGGCGGGACTATGGCTACACCTTC.

By share of the sample, this clone is medium-sized. The rearrangement links TRBV6-5 to TRBJ2-5; 8 nucleotides line up with TRBD1. After removal of 6 bases from V and 4 bases from J, the junction contained 7 bases not matched to a gene. The germline V gene has CDR1 MNHEY and CDR2 SVGAGI. The length of the CDR3 is 14 residues. CDR3 in amino acids: CASSSDRGGETQYF. The CDR3 DNA reads as TGTGCCAGCAGCTCTGACAGGGGCGGAGAGACCCAGTACTTC.

This clone was counted a few times. Here the CDR3 DNA reads TGTGCCAGCAGCCTGACAGGGGTGTACACCGGGGAGCTGTTTTTT. The encoded protein is CASSLTGVYTGELFF. V gene TRBV2 combines with J gene TRBJ2-2; 8 positions match TRBD1. With V trimmed by 6 bases and J by 3 bases, 6 bases remained unmatched. This CDR3 has 15 amino acids. CDR1 and CDR2 from the germline V gene are SNHLY and FYNNEI.

The gene calls are TRBV6-5 and TRBJ1-6; D not resolved. The V end lost 8 bases, the J end lost 2 bases, and 13 bases lay between the germline ends. CDR1 MNHEY and CDR2 SVGAGI come from the germline V gene. This CDR3 has 15 amino acids. The CDR3 nucleotides read TGTGCCAGCTGGACTGGGGAGACCTATAATTCACCCCTCCACTTT. It is translated as CASWTGETYNSPLHF.

This chain joins TRBV7-2 and TRBJ1-3; D perhaps matches TRBD1 (5 bases). Germline CDR1 reads SGHTA; CDR2 reads FQGNSA. Trimming removed 0 bases at V and 3 bases at J, with 12 bases between. The CDR3 loop spans 16 amino acids. The CDR3 loop is CASSLAGGVVGNTIYF. CDR3 nucleotides: TGTGCCAGCAGCTTAGCTGGGGGGGTGGTTGGAAACACCATATATTTT.

The J gene is TRBJ2-1, the V gene TRBV2; no reliable D call. The ends were cut back, 0 bases at V and 8 bases at J, with 29 bases in the middle. The CDR3 is made up of 20 amino acids. The germline gives CDR1 SNHLY, CDR2 FYNNEI. The CDR3: CASSEALQKPGPTHRDEQFF. The CDR3 nucleotides read TGTGCCAGCAGTGAAGCACTCCAGAAACCAGGACCCACACATAGGGATGAGCAGTTCTTC.

This clone was found once. V and J are TRBV7-7 and TRBJ1-2, with a weak D call TRBD1 (5 bases). Deletions cut 5 bases from V and 0 bases from J, with 13 bases between. Per germline, CDR1 SSHAT and CDR2 FNYEAQ (reference sequence). This CDR3 has 15 amino acids. DNA for the CDR3: TGTGCCAGCAGCCCGGGGACTGGAGCTAACTATGGCTACACCTTC. Its protein is CASSPGTGANYGYTF.

The CDR3 bases are TGTGCCAGCAGCCTTCCGGGGGGGCCGGTGCAGTACTTC. It encodes CASSLPGGPVQYF. This rearrangement joins TRBV7-2 to TRBJ2-7; TRBD2 aligns across 8 bases. The CDR3 is 13 amino acids. Losses at the gene ends were 5 bases for V and 9 bases for J; bases not matched to a gene: 9. Germline CDR1 SGHTA, CDR2 FQGNSA. Looking up the rest from reference TRBV7-2 and TRBJ2-7 gives the full variable domain: GAGVSQSPSNKVTEKGKDVELRCDPISGHTALYWYRQSLGQGLEFLIYFQGNSAPDKSGLPSDRFSAERTGGSVSTLTIQRTQQEDSAVYLCASSLPGGPVQYFGPGTRLTVT.

The chain couples TRBV6-6 to TRBJ1-6; TRBD1 aligns across 7 bases. Germline values: CDR1 MNHNY, CDR2 SVGAGI (reference sequence). The length of the CDR3 is 15 residues. V dropped 4 bases and J dropped 10; count of bases not matched to a gene: 10. For the CDR3, the DNA is TGTGCCAGCAGTTCCCTACAGGGGCTAAAATCACCCCTCCACTTT. Its translation is CASSSLQGLKSPLHF.

The rearrangement joins TRBV18 to TRBJ2-7; D call uncertain. The germline V gene has CDR1 KGHSH and CDR2 LQKENI. The CDR3 consists of 14 residues. The V end was cut by 5 bases, the J end by 4 bases, with 15 bases between. The chain's CDR3 is CASSSRKGIYEQYF. CDR3 coding DNA: TGTGCCAGCTCATCCAGGAAAGGAATTTACGAGCAGTACTTC.

The rearrangement uses TRBV11-2 and TRBJ2-5, with TRBD1 matching 8 bases. The J call may be incorrect, as the DNA end agrees better with TRBJ2-7. Per germline, CDR1 SGHAT and CDR2 FQNNGV. The CDR3 is made up of 16 amino acids. The CDR3 here is CASSYYRDRSLGEQYF. The CDR3 nucleotides read TGTGCCAGCAGCTACTACCGGGACAGGAGTTTAGGCGAGCAGTACTTC.

The chain carries TRBV30 and TRBJ2-5; 12 bases line up with TRBD2. Trimming took 1 base from V and 5 from J; bases not matched to a gene: 2. Germline V gives CDR1 GTSNPN, CDR2 SVGIG (reference sequence). This CDR3 contains 14 residues. CDR3 region: CAWSALAGGETQYF. The CDR3 DNA reads as TGTGCCTGGAGTGCTCTAGCGGGGGGGGAGACCCAGTACTTC.

This clone was detected a few times. V is TRBV6-5 and J is TRBJ2-7, with D possibly matching TRBD2 (6 bases). V lost 2 bases and J 0 bases, leaving 11 bases between the germline ends. The CDR3 length is 15 residues. In germline, CDR1 is MNHEY, CDR2 SVGAGI. In nucleotides, the CDR3 is TGTGCCAGCAGTTACGGGGGGACGAGCTCCTACGAGCAGTACTTC. Amino acid sequence: CASSYGGTSSYEQYF.